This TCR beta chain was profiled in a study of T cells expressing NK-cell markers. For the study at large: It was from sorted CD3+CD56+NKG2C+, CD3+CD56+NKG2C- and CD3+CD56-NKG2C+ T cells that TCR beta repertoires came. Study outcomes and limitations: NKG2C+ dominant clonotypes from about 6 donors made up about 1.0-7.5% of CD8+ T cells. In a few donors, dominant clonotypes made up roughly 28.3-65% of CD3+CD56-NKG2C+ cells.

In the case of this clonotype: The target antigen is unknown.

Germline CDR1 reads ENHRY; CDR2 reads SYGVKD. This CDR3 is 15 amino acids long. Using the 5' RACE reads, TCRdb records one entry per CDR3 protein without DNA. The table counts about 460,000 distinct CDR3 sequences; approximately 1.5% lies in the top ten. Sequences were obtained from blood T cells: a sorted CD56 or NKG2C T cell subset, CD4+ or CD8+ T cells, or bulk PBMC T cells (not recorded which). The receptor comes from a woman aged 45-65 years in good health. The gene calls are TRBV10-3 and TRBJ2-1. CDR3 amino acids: CAISETVGSYNEQFF.